The T cell receptor (beta chain) described here comes from a study of OX40 agonist ivuxolimab in advanced cancers. Study observations and caveats: Researchers did not determine the expanded peripheral T cells' antigen specificity.

There are a few counts of this clone. Its antigen remains unknown. This CDR3 has 12 residues. Germline V lookup: CDR1 WSHSY, CDR2 SAAADI. Trimming stripped 5 bases from V and 4 bases from J, with 8 bases between. Clones were read by immunoSEQ multiplex PCR, and TCRdb kept only the in-frame ones, dropping some. Among tens of thousands of clones listed, more than 75% were seen once. V and J are TRBV10-2 and TRBJ1-2; no clear D gene. The sequence came from an adult with an advanced solid tumor such as melanoma, head and neck, liver or kidney cancer. This specimen was CD4+ or CD8+ T cells sorted from blood, taken in a trial of the OX40 agonist ivuxolimab. The CDR3 region is CASSKDRYGYTF. CDR3 nucleotides: TGCGCCAGCAGTAAGGATCGCTATGGCTACACCTTC.